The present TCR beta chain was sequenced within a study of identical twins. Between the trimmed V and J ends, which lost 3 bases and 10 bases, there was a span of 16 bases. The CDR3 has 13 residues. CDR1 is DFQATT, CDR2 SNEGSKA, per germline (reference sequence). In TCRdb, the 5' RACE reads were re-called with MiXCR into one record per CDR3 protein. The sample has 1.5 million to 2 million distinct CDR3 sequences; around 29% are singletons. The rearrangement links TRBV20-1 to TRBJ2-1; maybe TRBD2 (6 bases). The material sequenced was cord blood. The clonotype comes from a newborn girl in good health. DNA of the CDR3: TGCAGTGCTAGTAGCGCGGGGTTAGGGGAGCAGTTCTTC. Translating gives CSASSAGLGEQFF.